Listed here are 16 T cell receptor beta chains from one sample, sequenced in a study of blood T cells in healthy people across ages. The second PCR ran roughly 6 to 11 cycles with a sample-barcoded 5' primer and J-beta primers. TCRdb called the 5' RACE reads again in MiXCR, with one record for every CDR3 protein. The data contain roughly 680,000 distinct CDR3 sequences, over 45% of them singletons. The sequenced sample consisted of blood. Receptors were obtained from a woman in her fifties or sixties in good health.

This clonotype was observed a few times. The chain links TRBV7-2 to TRBJ2-5, with unresolved D. The CDR3 has 13 residues. Per the germline V gene, CDR1 is SGHTA and CDR2 is FQGNSA. Trimming removed 2 bases at V and 4 bases at J, with 8 bases between. The CDR3 DNA reads as TGTGCCAGCAGCTTATCGATTTCAGAGACCCAGTACTTC. Translation gives CASSLSISETQYF.

This chain joins TRBV5-1 and TRBJ2-5, with 7 bases lining up with TRBD1. Germline loops: CDR1 SGHRS, CDR2 YFSETQ. The CDR3 loop spans 14 amino acids. V lost 5 bases to trimming and J lost 11 bases; unmatched junction nucleotides: 15. CDR3 region: CASSIGTAGNEQYF. The CDR3 coding sequence is TGCGCCAGCAGTATAGGGACAGCTGGTAATGAGCAGTACTTC.

The chain is built from TRBV29-1 and TRBJ2-5, with D possibly matching TRBD1 (5 bases). V was trimmed by 7 bases and J by 2 bases, leaving 11 bases between them. CDR3 length: 12 residues. The V gene's germline CDR1 is SQVTM and CDR2 ANQGSEA. The CDR3 DNA follows: TGCAGCGGGGGCAGGGCTCAAGAGACCCAGTACTTC. Translating it yields CSGGRAQETQYF.

This clonotype was observed a handful of times. The chain employs TRBV10-3 and TRBJ1-2; D is ambiguous. Germline lookup yields CDR1 ENHRY and CDR2 SYGVKD. The V end was cut by 2 bases, the J end by 6 bases, with 10 bases between. There are 13 residues in the CDR3. The CDR3 sequence is CAISERARNGYTF. The DNA for the CDR3 is TGTGCCATCAGTGAGAGGGCGAGGAATGGCTACACCTTC.

The chain employs TRBV19 and TRBJ2-1; 9 bases line up with TRBD2. Germline lookup yields CDR1 LNHDA and CDR2 SQIVND (reference sequence). V lost 6 bases to trimming and J lost 9 bases; unmatched junction nucleotides: 6. The CDR3 runs 13 residues. DNA of the CDR3: TGTGCCAGTAGACCCGCGGGAGGGCTTGAGCAGTTCTTC. Protein: CASRPAGGLEQFF.

This clonotype was seen a handful of times. The chain is built from TRBV7-2 and TRBJ2-5, with 11 bases matching TRBD2. CDR3 size: 15 residues. Germline CDR1 SGHTA, CDR2 FQGNSA. With V trimmed by 5 bases and J by 11 bases, 13 bases remained unmatched. CDR3 nucleotide sequence: TGTGCCAGCAGCAGTAGCGGGAGGGCGGGGGTAGAGCAGTACTTC. Its translation: CASSSSGRAGVEQYF. The complete variable domain, with remaining parts taken from reference TRBV7-2 and TRBJ2-5, reads GAGVSQSPSNKVTEKGKDVELRCDPISGHTALYWYRQSLGQGLEFLIYFQGNSAPDKSGLPSDRFSAERTGGSVSTLTIQRTQQEDSAVYLCASSSSGRAGVEQYFGPGTRLLVL.

This clonotype appeared many times. This chain links TRBV7-3 with TRBJ2-3, with D possibly matching TRBD2 (6 bases). The germline V gene has CDR1 SGHTA and CDR2 FQGTGA. CDR3 length: 13 residues. The germline V and J ends were trimmed by 4 bases and 5 bases, with 10 bases remaining between them. The CDR3 nucleotides read TGTGCCAGCAGCTCAGAAGCGGGAGATACGCAGTATTTT. This gives the protein CASSSEAGDTQYF.

V is TRBV12-3 or TRBV12-4 and J is TRBJ2-7, with 11 bases matching TRBD2. J lost 4 bases, V lost 1 base, and 12 bases had no gene match. The CDR3 runs 18 residues. CDR3 region: CASSLGGLAGGPSYEQYF. The DNA for the CDR3 is TGTGCCAGCAGTTTAGGCGGTTTAGCGGGAGGGCCGTCGTACGAGCAGTACTTC.

This clonotype has just a few counts. The J gene is TRBJ2-7, the V gene TRBV5-6; D gene ambiguous. Germline V gives CDR1 SGHDT, CDR2 YYEEEE. Trimming removed 4 bases from V and 2 bases from J, with 13 bases in between. This CDR3 has 14 residues. This chain's CDR3 is CASSRPLLAYEQYF. The CDR3 DNA reads TGTGCCAGCAGCCGGCCTCTTTTGGCCTACGAGCAGTACTTC.

This clonotype was counted between two and nine times. The V and J genes are TRBV7-6 and TRBJ2-7; TRBD2 might be the D (7 bases). The V gene's germline CDR1 is SGHVS and CDR2 FNYEAQ. The CDR3 runs 15 residues. Trimming removed 5 bases from V and 0 bases from J, with 14 bases in between. The CDR3: CASSQRGDYSYEQYF. DNA for the CDR3: TGTGCCAGCAGCCAAAGGGGGGACTACTCCTACGAGCAGTACTTC. Full variable domain (remainder filled in from reference TRBV7-6 and TRBJ2-7): GAGVSQSPRYKVTKRGQDVALRCDPISGHVSLYWYRQALGQGPEFLTYFNYEAQQDKSGLPNDRFSAERPEGSISTLTIQRTEQRDSAMYRCASSQRGDYSYEQYFGPGTRLTVT.

The chain carries TRBV6-2 or TRBV6-3 and TRBJ2-7; TRBD1 matches at 7 bases. V lost 5 bases and J lost 0; bases outside the gene matches: 10. This CDR3 comprises 16 residues. Germline CDR1 and CDR2: MNHEY and SVGEGT. CDR3 DNA sequence: TGTGCCAGCAGTGACTGGGACAGTACAATCTCCTACGAGCAGTACTTC. Its translation: CASSDWDSTISYEQYF.

This clonotype showed up many times. CDR3 loop: CASSPGTEETNEKLFF. The CDR3 bases are TGCGCCAGCAGCCCGGGGACGGAAGAGACTAATGAAAAACTGTTTTTT. This sequence joins TRBV4-3 and TRBJ1-4; D is perhaps TRBD1 (5 bases). The CDR3 is 16 residues long. Trimming pared 4 bases from V and 2 bases from J, leaving 14 bases between. Germline lookup yields CDR1 LGHNA and CDR2 YSLEER.

A few counts support this clonotype. The chain combines TRBV29-1 with TRBJ2-7; TRBD2 agrees at 10 bases. V dropped 1 base and J dropped 4; count of bases not matched to a gene: 7. CDR3 length: 15 amino acids. Germline CDR1 reads SQVTM; CDR2 reads ANQGSEA. CDR3 protein: CSVEGVASGSYEQYF. CDR3 in DNA: TGCAGCGTTGAAGGGGTTGCTAGCGGGAGTTACGAGCAGTACTTC.

This clonotype has a single count. V and J are TRBV29-1 and TRBJ2-5; 8 nucleotides line up with TRBD1. V dropped 7 bases and J dropped 4; count of bases not matched to a gene: 5. Germline assignment: CDR1 SQVTM and CDR2 ANQGSEA. The CDR3 runs to 12 residues. The CDR3 coding sequence is TGCAGCGCCGTCAGGGGGCGAGAGACCCAGTACTTC. As protein: CSAVRGRETQYF.

The chain combines TRBV5-1 with TRBJ1-2; D gene uncertain. Looked up from germline, CDR1 is SGHRS and CDR2 is YFSETQ. This CDR3 region has 15 residues. V dropped 0 bases and J dropped 0 bases, with 9 bases sitting between them. CDR3 amino acids: CASSLVGSSNYGYTF. Here the CDR3 DNA reads TGCGCCAGCAGCTTGGTGGGCAGCTCTAACTATGGCTACACCTTC.

The rearrangement links TRBV6-1 to TRBJ1-2; the match to TRBD1 covers 8 bases. In germline, CDR1 is MNHNS, CDR2 SASEGT. V gave up 10 bases and J gave up 4 bases; unmatched junction bases: 8. The CDR3 spans 13 residues. This chain's CDR3 is CANDRGMGYGYTF. The DNA of the CDR3 is TGTGCCAACGACAGGGGAATGGGCTATGGCTACACCTTC.